This T cell receptor (beta chain) came from a study of technical replicates of blood from a handful of donors. This clone was seen once. Measured with immunoSEQ multiplex PCR; TCRdb has only the in-frame clones, and not every one. This sample has about 83,000 clones, with roughly 94% found just once. Looked up from germline, CDR1 is SGHDN and CDR2 is FVKESK. Trimming cost V 4 bases and J 0 bases; bases outside gene matches: 15. This CDR3 comprises 20 residues. This chain links TRBV14 with TRBJ1-5; 10 bases are a match to TRBD1. Sequences were obtained from T cells isolated from PBMCs. The clonotype originates from a human donor in good health. CDR3 DNA sequence: TGTGCCAGCAGCCCGGGACAGGGGTCCGACGAAAATTATAGCAATCAGCCCCAGCATTTT. Translating it yields CASSPGQGSDENYSNQPQHF.